Shown below are 31 T cell receptor beta chains from a single sample sequenced in a study of cytomegalovirus exposure and HLA in healthy donors. Vbeta (60) and Jbeta (13) primers were used in the PCR. The assay was immunoSEQ multiplex PCR, and TCRdb's table has in-frame clones only and misses some. The sample lists some 99,000 clones, over 60% occurring once. What was sequenced was PBMCs. The receptor set was obtained from a female donor in good health and CMV-seronegative.

The chain employs TRBV7-8 and TRBJ2-3; TRBD1 is a possible D gene (5 bases). There are 16 residues in the CDR3. The V gene lost 2 bases and the J gene lost 1 base, with 13 bases spanning the gap. In germline, CDR1 is SGHVS, CDR2 FQNEAQ. CDR3: CASSLIRAGGTDTQYF. Written as DNA, the CDR3 is TGTGCCAGCAGCTTAATCAGGGCTGGGGGCACAGATACGCAGTATTTT.

The chain carries TRBV5-8 and TRBJ2-4; TRBD2 is a possible D gene (5 bases). The ends were cut back, 7 bases at V and 2 bases at J, with 10 bases in the middle. This CDR3 spans 13 amino acids. CDR1 is SGHTS and CDR2 is YDEGEE in the germline V gene. The CDR3 sequence is CASARGTKNIQYF. CDR3 DNA sequence: TGTGCCAGCGCCCGGGGTACCAAAAACATTCAGTACTTC.

The chain combines TRBV28 with TRBJ1-6, with D possibly TRBD1 on 5 matching bases. The CDR3 totals 16 residues. The germline V gene encodes CDR1 MDHEN and CDR2 SYDVKM. The V end lost 5 bases, the J end lost 5 bases, and 16 bases lay between the germline ends. The CDR3 region is CASSLLRTPDNSPLHF. CDR3 coding DNA: TGTGCCAGCAGTCTACTAAGGACACCAGATAATTCACCCCTCCACTTT.

The chain joins TRBV7-2 to TRBJ1-5; the D is unclear. The CDR3 spans 12 residues. Trimming pared 3 bases from V and 6 bases from J, leaving 6 bases between. Per germline, CDR1 SGHTA and CDR2 FQGNSA. CDR3 nucleotides: TGTGCCAGCAGCTTTAGTGGTCAGCCCCAGCATTTT. Residues: CASSFSGQPQHF. Filled out from reference TRBV7-2 and TRBJ1-5, the complete variable domain reads GAGVSQSPSNKVTEKGKDVELRCDPISGHTALYWYRQSLGQGLEFLIYFQGNSAPDKSGLPSDRFSAERTGGSVSTLTIQRTQQEDSAVYLCASSFSGQPQHFGDGTRLSIL.

The V gene is TRBV7-2, the J gene TRBJ2-5, with D unclear. Germline loops: CDR1 SGHTA, CDR2 FQGNSA. The CDR3 has 11 residues. V was trimmed by 4 bases and J by 3 bases, leaving 3 bases between them. This chain's CDR3 is CASSSEETQYF. DNA for the CDR3: TGTGCCAGCAGCTCCGAAGAGACCCAGTACTTC.

The CDR3 loop is CASSKKTGNGGNQPQHF. CDR3 nucleotide sequence: TGTGCCAGTAGTAAAAAGACAGGGAATGGGGGCAATCAGCCCCAGCATTTT. The gene calls are TRBV19 and TRBJ1-5, with 7 positions matching TRBD1. The CDR3 consists of 17 residues. J was trimmed by 2 bases and V by 4 bases; bases with no gene match: 11. CDR1 LNHDA and CDR2 SQIVND come from the germline V gene (reference sequence).

As for this clone: In the same sample, other DNA sequences code for this CDR3. V usage is TRBV30 and J usage is TRBJ1-5, with D possibly TRBD1 on 5 matching bases. Germline assignment: CDR1 GTSNPN and CDR2 SVGIG (reference sequence). This CDR3 contains 12 residues. Trimming cost V 0 bases and J 9 bases, with 9 bases left between them. The CDR3 coding sequence is TGTGCCTGGAGTGTACCCGGGGGGCCCCAGCATTTT. This gives the protein CAWSVPGGPQHF. Supplemented by reference TRBV30 and TRBJ1-5, the full variable domain reads SQTIHQWPATLVQPVGSPLSLECTVEGTSNPNLYWYRQAAGRGLQLLFYSVGIGQISSEVPQNLSASRPQDRQFILSSKKLLLSDSGFYLCAWSVPGGPQHFGDGTRLSIL.

The V call is TRBV4-1, the J call TRBJ1-1, with 9 bases aligning to TRBD1. Germline assignment: CDR1 MGHRA and CDR2 YSYEKL. This CDR3 is 15 amino acids long. V shed 1 base and J 6 bases; nucleotides not matched to a gene: 6. The CDR3 loop is CASSQVGTGKSEAFF. Written as DNA, the CDR3 is TGCGCCAGCAGCCAAGTCGGGACAGGGAAGTCTGAAGCTTTCTTT.

The CDR3 DNA sequence: TGTGCCAGCAGCCAAATATTGCAGGAAAAACTGTTTTTT. It codes for CASSQILQEKLFF. The chain employs TRBV28 and TRBJ1-4; D call uncertain. Trimming left V 6 bases short and J 8 bases short, with 13 bases between. Germline-derived CDR1 and CDR2 are MDHEN and SYDVKM. CDR3 length: 13 amino acids.

The chain carries TRBV6-1 and TRBJ2-6, with TRBD1 identical over 9 bases. Germline V gene sequence: CDR1 MNHNS, CDR2 SASEGT. The ends lost 3 bases at V and 1 base at J; junction bases unmatched: 4. This CDR3 contains 17 residues. The CDR3 here is CASSDRDRGSGANVLTF. CDR3 bases: TGTGCCAGCAGTGATAGAGACAGGGGGTCTGGGGCCAACGTCCTGACTTTC.

V is TRBV7-6 and J is TRBJ1-1; tentative D call: TRBD1 (5 bases). V shed 5 bases and J shed 4 bases, with 11 bases lying between them. The CDR3 runs 13 residues. CDR1 and CDR2 (germline): SGHVS, FNYEAQ. The CDR3 DNA is TGTGCCAGCAGCCGGGGGTTCAGCACTGAAGCTTTCTTT. Translation: CASSRGFSTEAFF.

The chain couples TRBV27 to TRBJ2-4; TRBD2 matches 11 bases. The CDR3 loop spans 16 amino acids. The ends lost 5 bases at V and 2 bases at J; junction bases unmatched: 5. From germline, CDR1 is MNHEY and CDR2 SMNVEV (reference sequence). For the CDR3, the DNA is TGTGCCAGCAGTCTCATAGCGGGAGGGTCCAAAAACATTCAGTACTTC. Its translation is CASSLIAGGSKNIQYF.

This clone was recorded a few times. The rearrangement links TRBV7-8 to TRBJ1-5; D uncertain. Trimming pared 1 base from V and 1 base from J, leaving 8 bases between. Germline CDR1 reads SGHVS; CDR2 reads FQNEAQ. CDR3 size: 15 residues. The chain's CDR3 is CASSLESASNQPQHF. For the CDR3, the DNA is TGTGCCAGCAGCTTAGAGTCAGCGAGCAATCAGCCCCAGCATTTT.

The chain combines TRBV9 with TRBJ2-1, with 7 bases lining up with TRBD2. From germline, CDR1 is SGDLS and CDR2 YYNGEE. This CDR3 has 13 amino acids. Germline trimming cut 5 bases from V and 2 bases from J; bases unmatched to any gene: 1. CDR3 DNA: TGTGCCAGCAGTGGACTAGCCTACAATGAGCAGTTCTTC. The encoded protein is CASSGLAYNEQFF.

This clone was seen a single time. The rearrangement links TRBV11-3 to TRBJ2-1, with a weak D call TRBD2 (7 bases). V was clipped by 0 bases and J by 5 bases, with 14 bases between them. Germline CDR1 reads SGHNT; CDR2 reads YENEEA. The CDR3 runs to 16 residues. CDR3 nucleotide sequence: TGTGCCAGCAGCTTAGATCGCGGGGGCTTAGACAATGAGCAGTTCTTC. Its protein is CASSLDRGGLDNEQFF.

This clone was found a few times. This chain connects TRBV28 to TRBJ1-5; D call uncertain. Looked up from germline, CDR1 is MDHEN and CDR2 is SYDVKM. The CDR3 is 11 amino acids. V was pared by 6 bases and J by 6 bases, with 6 bases between. DNA of the CDR3: TGTGCCAGCAGCTCGCGTCAGCCCCAGCATTTT. Its translation: CASSSRQPQHF.

This clone appeared once. This CDR3 is CASSRAGTELSYEQYF. Here the CDR3 DNA reads TGTGCCAGCAGCCGGGCCGGGACAGAACTATCCTACGAGCAGTACTTC. The genes are TRBV7-2 and TRBJ2-7; 7 bases agree with TRBD1. Germline CDR1 reads SGHTA; CDR2 reads FQGNSA. The ends lost 5 bases at V and 1 base at J; junction bases unmatched: 11. The CDR3 consists of 16 residues. Supplemented by reference TRBV7-2 and TRBJ2-7, the full variable domain reads GAGVSQSPSNKVTEKGKDVELRCDPISGHTALYWYRQSLGQGLEFLIYFQGNSAPDKSGLPSDRFSAERTGGSVSTLTIQRTQQEDSAVYLCASSRAGTELSYEQYFGPGTRLTVT.

This clone appeared a few times. CDR3 nucleotides: TGTGCCAGTAGAGGTTTAGGCAGGTCCTACAATCAGCCCCAGCATTTT. It encodes CASRGLGRSYNQPQHF. The chain joins TRBV19 to TRBJ1-5; D is unclear. Trimming took off 6 bases at V and 3 bases at J, with 18 bases between the two ends. The V gene's germline CDR1 is LNHDA and CDR2 SQIVND (reference sequence). The CDR3 is 16 residues long.

This chain connects TRBV14 to TRBJ2-7, with 10 positions matching TRBD2. CDR3 length: 16 amino acids. CDR1 SGHDN and CDR2 FVKESK come from the germline V gene. Trimming took 2 bases from V and 0 from J; bases not matched to a gene: 4. The CDR3 loop reads CASSQWTSGPSYEQYF. As DNA, the CDR3 is TGTGCCAGCAGCCAATGGACTAGCGGCCCCTCCTACGAGCAGTACTTC.

The V gene is TRBV19, the J gene TRBJ1-1, with TRBD1 identical over 9 bases. This CDR3 comprises 15 residues. In germline, CDR1 is LNHDA, CDR2 SQIVND (reference sequence). The V gene end was trimmed by 5 bases and the J gene end by 4 bases; junction bases not matched to a gene: 8. In DNA form, the CDR3 reads TGTGCCAGTAGTCCCCTGACAGGGGGAGGCACTGAAGCTTTCTTT. This sequence encodes CASSPLTGGGTEAFF.

This clone occurred once. The V call is TRBV18, the J call TRBJ2-4; TRBD1 matches at 9 bases. This CDR3 is 12 amino acids long. Looked up from germline, CDR1 is KGHSH and CDR2 is LQKENI. J was trimmed by 13 bases and V by 0 bases; bases with no gene match: 1. The CDR3 reads CASSPPGQGQYF. The CDR3 DNA reads TGTGCCAGCTCACCACCGGGACAGGGACAGTACTTC.

CDR3 in amino acids: CASSYVRSGANVLTF. The DNA for the CDR3 is TGTGCCAGCAGTTACGTCCGCTCTGGGGCCAACGTCCTGACTTTC. V and J are TRBV6-5 and TRBJ2-6; D is undetermined. Germline assignment: CDR1 MNHEY and CDR2 SVGAGI. The V and J ends lost 2 bases and 0 bases respectively, with 5 bases between them. The CDR3 is 15 residues long.

The V and J genes are TRBV11-2 and TRBJ2-1; 8 nucleotides align to TRBD2. The CDR3 runs 15 residues. Trimming removed 1 base from V and 12 bases from J; junction bases left unmatched: 11. Germline V gives CDR1 SGHAT, CDR2 FQNNGV. DNA of the CDR3: TGTGCCAGCAGCTTAGTTGCGGGGGGATTGGTAGGGCAGTTCTTC. The encoded protein is CASSLVAGGLVGQFF.

DNA of the CDR3: TGTGCCACCCAACCCCTCGGTCCCGAGAACTATGGCTACACCTTC. The encoded protein is CATQPLGPENYGYTF. V usage is TRBV25-1 and J usage is TRBJ1-2; no definite D call. The CDR3 totals 15 residues. Germline lookup yields CDR1 MGHDK and CDR2 SYGVNS. Trimming stripped 10 bases from V and 2 bases from J, with 20 bases between.

Note on this clone: At one end, the junction sequence differs from germline, possibly due to a read error. This CDR3 is CSSIAAGVNWNYGYTF. CDR3 bases: TGTTCCAGCATTGCTGCAGGGGTGAATTGGAACTATGGCTACACCTTC. The gene calls are TRBV7-9 and TRBJ1-2; TRBD1 might be the D (6 bases). The germline V gene has CDR1 SEHNR and CDR2 FQNEAQ (reference sequence). The CDR3 contains 16 residues. Drawing the rest from reference TRBV7-9 and TRBJ1-2, the complete variable domain is DTGVSQNPRHKITKRGQNVTFRCDPISEHNRLYWYRQTLGQGPEFLTYFQNEAQLEKSRLLSDRFSAERPKGSFSTLEIQRTEQGDSAMYLCSSIAAGVNWNYGYTFGSGTRLTVV.

The chain uses TRBV4-2 and TRBJ1-2; D perhaps matches TRBD1 (5 bases). V shed 2 bases and J shed 2 bases, with 15 bases lying between them. This CDR3 comprises 16 residues. The germline CDR1 and CDR2 sequences are LGHNA and YNFKEQ. CDR3 in amino acids: CASSQPRQKLNYGYTF. CDR3 DNA: TGTGCCAGCAGCCAACCCCGACAGAAATTAAACTATGGCTACACCTTC.

V is TRBV5-6 and J is TRBJ2-1, with 8 bases aligning to TRBD1. J lost 4 bases, V lost 4 bases, and 10 bases had no gene match. The CDR3 runs to 16 residues. Looked up from germline, CDR1 is SGHDT and CDR2 is YYEEEE. The CDR3 sequence is CASSNVQGVLYNEQFF. The CDR3 DNA follows: TGTGCCAGCAGCAACGTACAGGGGGTCCTATACAATGAGCAGTTCTTC. The entire variable domain, with the rest obtained from reference TRBV5-6 and TRBJ2-1, is as follows: DAGVTQSPTHLIKTRGQQVTLRCSPKSGHDTVSWYQQALGQGPQFIFQYYEEEERQRGNFPDRFSGHQFPNYSSELNVNALLLGDSALYLCASSNVQGVLYNEQFFGPGTRLTVL.

The chain joins TRBV11-2 to TRBJ2-7; 11 bases agree with TRBD1. Trimming at V came to 5 bases and at J to 5 bases, leaving 8 bases not matched to a gene. Germline loops: CDR1 SGHAT, CDR2 FQNNGV. CDR3 size: 15 residues. CDR3 bases: TGTGCCAGCAGCAAGGGACAGGGGGTCGCCAACGAGCAGTACTTC. Translating gives CASSKGQGVANEQYF.

The V gene is TRBV4-1, the J gene TRBJ2-2, with TRBD1 identical over 9 bases. This CDR3 has 16 amino acids. V lost 3 bases to trimming and J lost 7 bases; unmatched junction nucleotides: 9. Germline V gene lookup returns CDR1 MGHRA and CDR2 YSYEKL. CDR3 loop: CASSHYRDRAIGELFF. The CDR3 DNA reads as TGCGCCAGCAGCCATTACCGGGACAGGGCCATCGGGGAGCTGTTTTTT.

This clone was recorded a few times. The rearrangement uses TRBV7-9 and TRBJ1-4; 7 bases are shared with TRBD1. Trimming cost V 2 bases and J 8 bases; bases outside gene matches: 8. Looked up from germline, CDR1 is SEHNR and CDR2 is FQNEAQ (reference sequence). The CDR3 is made up of 15 amino acids. CDR3 sequence: CASSLTGAVEEKLFF. CDR3 coding DNA: TGTGCCAGCAGCTTAACAGGGGCCGTAGAGGAAAAACTGTTTTTT.

V gene TRBV7-8 combines with J gene TRBJ1-2, with D hard to call. V lost 0 bases to trimming and J lost 2 bases, with 13 bases between them. Looked up from germline, CDR1 is SGHVS and CDR2 is FQNEAQ. The CDR3 sequence is 16 residues long. The CDR3 here is CASSLAYGKENYGYTF. The DNA of the CDR3 is TGTGCCAGCAGCTTAGCTTACGGAAAGGAGAACTATGGCTACACCTTC.